The clone carrying this T cell receptor (beta chain) has only a few counts. Its target is not known. The data were obtained in a study of shared clonotypes between healthy human individuals. Donors were healthy HIV-negative adults without recent acute infections or vaccinations. The CDR3 is made up of 13 amino acids. From germline, CDR1 is SGHDT and CDR2 YYEEEE. The V and J ends lost 0 bases and 2 bases respectively, with 5 bases between them. Study outcomes and limitations: The genetic and exposure-history diversity represented was limited by few donors.

The authors ran unsorted PBMC replicate PCRs on approximately 300 ng DNA, 25,000 to 35,000 T cell genomes. Original methodology: Without quality scores, immunoSEQ junctional reads could not be filtered like full-length reads. The table came from immunoSEQ multiplex PCR; TCRdb's copy has only in-frame clones and leaves some out. V and J calls and clone size come straight from that table; D and trimming were deduced from the DNA. The sample holds 400,000 to 550,000 clones, about 80% seen once. The TCR was taken from a woman between 40 and 55 years old in good health. Some clones in this sample may be carry-over from other donors' samples. The chain is built from TRBV5-6 and TRBJ1-1; D gene ambiguous. Specimen: PBMCs. CDR3 in amino acids: CASSLAANTEAFF. The CDR3 DNA follows: TGTGCCAGCAGCTTGGCGGCAAACACTGAAGCTTTCTTT.